This TCR beta chain was sequenced in a study of cytomegalovirus exposure and HLA in healthy donors. The germline gives CDR1 ENHRY, CDR2 SYGVKD. J gave up 4 bases and V 8 bases, and 9 bases lay outside the gene matches. This CDR3 contains 16 residues. Notes on this clone: Its target is unknown.

Overall study findings and caveats: In a later analysis, TCR beta V- and J-gene trimming was associated with a missense DCLRE1C variant. TCR beta V segments were, for the most part, productive about 87% or about 30% of the time in an earlier analysis.

Primers: 60 Vbeta forward and 13 Jbeta reverse. Profiling relied on immunoSEQ multiplex PCR, and the TCRdb table lists in-frame clones only, not all of them. Of under 150,000 clones listed, approximately 81% are singletons. The TCR comes from a man aged 30 to 45 in good health and CMV-seropositive. Sequenced input: PBMCs. This sequence joins TRBV10-3 and TRBJ2-6; TRBD1 aligns across 9 bases. The CDR3 DNA sequence: TGTGCCATCGGGGACAGGGTCCCCTCGGGGGCCAACGTCCTGACTTTC. Protein: CAIGDRVPSGANVLTF.